These 31 T cell receptor beta chains originate from one sample sequenced in a study of blood T cells in healthy people across ages. A second PCR of roughly 7 to 11 cycles used a sample-barcoded 5' primer and a J-beta primer mix. TCRdb recomputed calls from the 5' RACE reads with MiXCR, one row per CDR3 protein. The repertoire includes some 1.7 million distinct CDR3 sequences, 28% of them detected once, and roughly 8% sits in the top ten. Sequences were obtained from blood. These receptors originate from a woman in her twenties or thirties in good health.

This rearrangement joins TRBV20-1 to TRBJ1-4; D is unresolved. This CDR3 comprises 14 residues. Germline lookup yields CDR1 DFQATT and CDR2 SNEGSKA (reference sequence). Trimming pared 2 bases from V and 6 bases from J, leaving 13 bases between. The CDR3 is CSARPTLLYEKLFF. The CDR3 coding sequence is TGCAGTGCTAGACCGACACTGTTGTATGAAAAACTGTTTTTT.

This clonotype has just a few counts. This rearrangement joins TRBV9 to TRBJ1-4, with unresolved D. This CDR3 spans 13 amino acids. Germline assignment: CDR1 SGDLS and CDR2 YYNGEE. Trimming shortened V by 3 bases and J by 8 bases, and 11 bases separated the two germline ends. The CDR3 coding sequence is TGTGCCAGCAGCGGGACGCCGGAAGAAAAACTGTTTTTT. Its translation: CASSGTPEEKLFF.

This clonotype was seen repeatedly, ten times or more. The chain has TRBV12-3 or TRBV12-4 and TRBJ2-1; 8 bases align to TRBD2. The CDR3 has 16 residues. V was clipped by 6 bases and J by 4 bases; unmatched bases: 11. The CDR3 coding sequence is TGTGCCAGCAGCCCCTATGCGGGAGGAGGTTACAATGAGCAGTTCTTC. It translates to CASSPYAGGGYNEQFF.

The chain combines TRBV5-5 with TRBJ2-2, with 8 bases fitting TRBD2. Germline V lookup: CDR1 SGHKS, CDR2 YYEKEE (reference sequence). CDR3 length: 16 amino acids. The junction had 4 bases not matched to a gene; V was cut back by 3 bases and J by 0 bases. The CDR3, as DNA: TGTGCCAGCAGCTCTATGACTAGCGCGAACACCGGGGAGCTGTTTTTT. Amino acids: CASSSMTSANTGELFF.

This clonotype was detected ten times or more. This sequence joins TRBV6-6 and TRBJ2-1, with 7 bases matching TRBD1. The ends lost 4 bases at V and 4 bases at J; junction bases unmatched: 4. The CDR3 extends over 14 amino acids. Per the germline V gene, CDR1 is MNHNY and CDR2 is SVGAGI (reference sequence). CDR3 residues: CASSSHRGYNEQFF. As DNA, the CDR3 is TGTGCCAGCAGTTCTCACAGGGGATACAATGAGCAGTTCTTC.

About this clonotype: Relative to the germline gene, one junction end is altered; a read error may explain this. The chain employs TRBV10-2 and TRBJ1-4; 7 bases match TRBD1. Germline CDR1 reads WSHSY; CDR2 reads SAAADI. This CDR3 contains 12 residues. The CDR3 reads CTSRGQNEKLFF. In nucleotides, the CDR3 is TGCACCAGCAGGGGACAGAATGAAAAACTGTTTTTT.

The rearrangement uses TRBV20-1 and TRBJ2-2, with TRBD2 as a possible D gene (5 bases). V was trimmed by 4 bases and J by 0 bases, leaving 9 bases between them. Germline V gives CDR1 DFQATT, CDR2 SNEGSKA (reference sequence). The CDR3 loop spans 14 amino acids. The CDR3 region is CSAKRSANTGELFF. CDR3 nucleotide sequence: TGCAGTGCTAAGCGGAGCGCGAACACCGGGGAGCTGTTTTTT.

V is TRBV5-6 and J is TRBJ1-5; D remains unclear. Trimming took off 2 bases at V and 2 bases at J, with 14 bases between the two ends. CDR1 and CDR2 from the germline V gene are SGHDT and YYEEEE. The length of the CDR3 is 16 residues. The CDR3 nucleotides are TGTGCCAGCAGCTTCGTTGCGTCAGTAGGCAATCAGCCCCAGCATTTT. Protein: CASSFVASVGNQPQHF. The entire variable domain, with the rest obtained from reference TRBV5-6 and TRBJ1-5, is as follows: DAGVTQSPTHLIKTRGQQVTLRCSPKSGHDTVSWYQQALGQGPQFIFQYYEEEERQRGNFPDRFSGHQFPNYSSELNVNALLLGDSALYLCASSFVASVGNQPQHFGDGTRLSIL.

This clonotype has only one observation. The chain combines TRBV20-1 with TRBJ1-6, with TRBD1 identical over 8 bases. Germline lookup yields CDR1 DFQATT and CDR2 SNEGSKA (reference sequence). The CDR3 is 16 residues long. V gave up 0 bases and J gave up 7 bases; unmatched junction bases: 8. This chain's CDR3 is CSARDYLGQGNSPLHF. DNA of the CDR3: TGCAGTGCTAGAGACTATCTTGGACAGGGAAATTCACCCCTCCACTTT.

This chain uses TRBV5-1 with TRBJ2-5, with D perhaps matching TRBD1 or TRBD2 (6 bases each). The CDR3 is 14 residues long. Trimming removed 3 bases from V and 5 bases from J, with 14 bases in between. Germline values: CDR1 SGHRS, CDR2 YFSETQ. The CDR3 DNA sequence: TGCGCCAGCAGCTACGGGGGCGCGTCGGAGACCCAGTACTTC. It codes for CASSYGGASETQYF.

The CDR3 nucleotides are TGTGCCATCAGTGAGTCTGAGACAGGGGAAACTGAAGCTTTCTTT. This gives the protein CAISESETGETEAFF. The J gene is TRBJ1-1, the V gene TRBV10-3; TRBD1 agrees at 8 bases. J was trimmed by 5 bases and V by 0 bases; bases with no gene match: 5. Germline V gene data show CDR1 as ENHRY and CDR2 as SYGVKD. CDR3 length: 15 residues.

V gene TRBV29-1 combines with J gene TRBJ1-1; D gene unclear. V lost 4 bases and J lost 8, with 2 bases in between. CDR1 SQVTM and CDR2 ANQGSEA come from the germline V gene. CDR3 length: 8 residues. This CDR3 is CSVAEAFF. For the CDR3, the DNA is TGCAGCGTTGCGGAAGCTTTCTTT.

This clonotype was seen only once. V and J are TRBV3-1 and TRBJ2-4, with 9 bases that match TRBD1. The V gene end was trimmed by 0 bases and the J gene end by 13 bases; junction bases not matched to a gene: 7. The germline CDR1 and CDR2 sequences are LGHDT and YNNKEL (reference sequence). CDR3 length equals 14 residues. In DNA form, the CDR3 reads TGTGCCAGCAGCCAAGAAACAGGGGGCAATGAGCAGTACTTC. As protein: CASSQETGGNEQYF.

This sequence joins TRBV7-8 and TRBJ1-5, with D possibly matching TRBD1 (6 bases). Trimming took 2 bases from V and 4 from J, leaving 12 bases between them. CDR1 and CDR2 from the germline V gene are SGHVS and FQNEAQ. This CDR3 contains 15 residues. The CDR3 DNA reads TGTGCCAGCAGCTTAATATGGGGGCGGAATCAGCCCCAGCATTTT. This encodes CASSLIWGRNQPQHF.

This clonotype appeared many times. This sequence joins TRBV25-1 and TRBJ1-6, with D unclear. V lost 1 base, J lost 3 bases, and 10 bases lay in between. The CDR3 length is 16 residues. CDR1 and CDR2 (germline): MGHDK, SYGVNS. This CDR3 reads CASSESGWGYNSPLHF. The DNA of the CDR3 is TGTGCCAGCAGTGAATCCGGTTGGGGCTATAATTCACCCCTCCACTTT.

This clonotype was seen only a few times. The rearrangement uses TRBV29-1 and TRBJ2-1; no definite D call. This CDR3 region has 14 residues. Germline V lookup: CDR1 SQVTM, CDR2 ANQGSEA. V was shortened by 4 bases and J by 0 bases, with 10 bases between the two germline ends. Here the CDR3 reads CSVARRNSYNEQFF. In nucleotides, the CDR3 is TGCAGCGTTGCGCGGCGGAACTCCTACAATGAGCAGTTCTTC.

DNA for the CDR3: TGTGCCAGCAGCGTAGGAGGGGACGGGCGAAAAGCTTTCTTT. Amino acids: CASSVGGDGRKAFF. This chain uses TRBV9 with TRBJ1-1; possibly TRBD1 for D (5 bases). CDR3 length: 14 residues. From germline, CDR1 is SGDLS and CDR2 YYNGEE. Between the trimmed V and J ends, which lost 0 bases and 9 bases, there was a span of 15 bases.

The rearrangement joins TRBV19 to TRBJ2-1; D is perhaps TRBD2 (5 bases). Between the trimmed V and J ends, which lost 7 bases and 4 bases, there was a span of 14 bases. From germline, CDR1 is LNHDA and CDR2 SQIVND (reference sequence). The CDR3 extends over 14 amino acids. The CDR3 here is CASTAGGFYNEQFF. CDR3 bases: TGTGCCAGTACCGCCGGAGGCTTTTACAATGAGCAGTTCTTC. The entire variable domain, with the rest obtained from reference TRBV19 and TRBJ2-1, is as follows: DGGITQSPKYLFRKEGQNVTLSCEQNLNHDAMYWYRQDPGQGLRLIYYSQIVNDFQKGDIAEGYSVSREKKESFPLTVTSAQKNPTAFYLCASTAGGFYNEQFFGPGTRLTVL.

This chain uses TRBV4-3 with TRBJ2-2; D remains unclear. V lost 2 bases, J lost 3 bases, and 4 bases lay in between. The germline CDR1 and CDR2 sequences are LGHNA and YSLEER. This CDR3 has 13 amino acids. CDR3 nucleotides: TGCGCCAGCAGCCAATACTACACCGGGGAGCTGTTTTTT. Protein sequence: CASSQYYTGELFF.

In nucleotides, the CDR3 is TGTGCCACCCTACTCAGCCGGACAGAGACCCAGTACTTC. This sequence encodes CATLLSRTETQYF. The rearrangement links TRBV18 to TRBJ2-5; no clear D gene. This CDR3 spans 13 amino acids. Germline V lookup: CDR1 KGHSH, CDR2 LQKENI. Between the trimmed V and J ends, which lost 10 bases and 4 bases, there was a span of 16 bases. Drawing the rest from reference TRBV18 and TRBJ2-5, the complete variable domain is NAGVMQNPRHLVRRRGQEARLRCSPMKGHSHVYWYRQLPEEGLKFMVYLQKENIIDESGMPKERFSAEFPKEGPSILRIQQVVRGDSAAYFCATLLSRTETQYFGPGTRLLVL.

In this sample, this clonotype turned up many times. This chain uses TRBV20-1 with TRBJ2-3; 8 bases match TRBD2. The CDR3 sequence is 14 residues long. After removal of 2 bases from V and 2 bases from J, the junction contained 3 bases not matched to a gene. Germline values: CDR1 DFQATT, CDR2 SNEGSKA (reference sequence). The CDR3 spells CSARISGTTDTQYF. The CDR3 nucleotides are TGCAGTGCTAGAATTAGCGGGACCACAGATACGCAGTATTTT.

The table lists this clonotype with a few counts. This chain uses TRBV20-1 with TRBJ2-7; 8 bases are shared with TRBD2. The CDR3 consists of 15 residues. Trimming cost V 0 bases and J 0 bases; bases outside gene matches: 4. Looked up from germline, CDR1 is DFQATT and CDR2 is SNEGSKA (reference sequence). This CDR3 reads CSARDALAGSYEQYF. The CDR3 DNA follows: TGCAGTGCTAGAGATGCCCTAGCGGGCTCCTACGAGCAGTACTTC.

This clonotype was recorded a few times. This chain uses TRBV3-1 with TRBJ1-2; 7 nucleotides agree with TRBD1. Germline-derived CDR1 and CDR2 are LGHDT and YNNKEL (reference sequence). V shed 1 base and J 7 bases; nucleotides not matched to a gene: 6. This CDR3 has 14 amino acids. CDR3 protein: CASSQGNRGFGYTF. CDR3 DNA: TGTGCCAGCAGCCAAGGAAACAGGGGATTTGGCTACACCTTC.

On this clonotype itself: A much larger clone is a single base away; this may be a read error. The chain employs TRBV11-2 and TRBJ2-7; D may correspond to TRBD1 or TRBD2 (6 bases each). CDR3 size: 15 residues. Germline V gene sequence: CDR1 SGHAT, CDR2 FQNNGV. CDR3: CASNLDGGAGYEQYF. The CDR3, as DNA: TGTGCCAGCAACTTAGACGGGGGCGCAGGGTACGAGCAGTACTTC.

This clonotype has more than one count but fewer than ten. The chain links TRBV6-6 to TRBJ2-1, with D possibly being TRBD1 or TRBD2 (5 bases each). This CDR3 contains 15 residues. Germline V CDR1 and CDR2: MNHNY, SVGAGI (reference sequence). V was clipped by 0 bases and J by 7 bases, with 13 bases between them. CDR3 sequence reads: CASSYSGDRANEQFF. DNA of the CDR3: TGTGCCAGCAGTTACTCAGGGGACCGGGCTAATGAGCAGTTCTTC.

Points on this clonotype: A single base separates this from a much larger clone, so it may be a read error. The chain is built from TRBV20-1 and TRBJ2-5; possible D gene TRBD2, 6 bases. The CDR3 contains 12 residues. Germline loops: CDR1 DFQATT, CDR2 SNEGSKA (reference sequence). The CDR3 reads CGARDGGLPPYF. DNA for the CDR3: TGCGGTGCTAGAGATGGGGGACTCCCTCCGTACTTC.

This clonotype turned up a few times. CDR3 residues: CASSRDRGRISLYEQYF. The CDR3 region has the DNA TGTGCCAGCAGTCGGGACAGGGGGAGAATAAGCCTCTACGAGCAGTACTTC. V gene TRBV28 combines with J gene TRBJ2-7; 11 nucleotides align to TRBD1. J lost 3 bases, V lost 5 bases, and 12 bases had no gene match. Germline V gives CDR1 MDHEN, CDR2 SYDVKM. The CDR3 consists of 17 residues.

The DNA of the CDR3 is TGTGCCAGCACCAGGACAGGGGGGATATACGAGCAGTACTTC. Encoded protein: CASTRTGGIYEQYF. The chain uses TRBV25-1 and TRBJ2-4; TRBD1 agrees at 10 bases. The J call is doubtful: the DNA matches TRBJ2-7 better. Germline assignment: CDR1 MGHDK and CDR2 SYGVNS. The CDR3 runs to 14 residues.

This clonotype was observed at least ten times. The V and J genes are TRBV9 and TRBJ2-5, with D hard to call. Germline CDR1 SGDLS, CDR2 YYNGEE. This CDR3 comprises 14 residues. The ends were cut back, 1 base at V and 7 bases at J, with 14 bases in the middle. In DNA, the CDR3 is TGTGCCAGCAGCGTATCCGAGGACCAGAGGACCCAGTACTTC. Its translation: CASSVSEDQRTQYF.

The chain is built from TRBV7-6 and TRBJ2-7, with 7 nucleotides matching TRBD2. Germline-derived CDR1 and CDR2 are SGHVS and FNYEAQ. The CDR3 has 16 residues. The junction had 7 bases not matched to a gene; V was cut back by 0 bases and J by 2 bases. The CDR3 DNA sequence: TGTGCCAGCAGCTTAGCAACCGGGACTATGACCTACGAGCAGTACTTC. It specifies CASSLATGTMTYEQYF.

This clonotype was seen only a few times. The J gene is TRBJ2-7, the V gene TRBV7-2; 9 nucleotides match TRBD2. With V trimmed by 3 bases and J by 1 base, 4 bases remained unmatched. This CDR3 is 15 amino acids long. Germline V gives CDR1 SGHTA, CDR2 FQGNSA. This CDR3 reads CASSFRLADSYEQYF. CDR3 DNA sequence: TGTGCCAGCAGCTTCCGACTAGCGGATTCCTACGAGCAGTACTTC.